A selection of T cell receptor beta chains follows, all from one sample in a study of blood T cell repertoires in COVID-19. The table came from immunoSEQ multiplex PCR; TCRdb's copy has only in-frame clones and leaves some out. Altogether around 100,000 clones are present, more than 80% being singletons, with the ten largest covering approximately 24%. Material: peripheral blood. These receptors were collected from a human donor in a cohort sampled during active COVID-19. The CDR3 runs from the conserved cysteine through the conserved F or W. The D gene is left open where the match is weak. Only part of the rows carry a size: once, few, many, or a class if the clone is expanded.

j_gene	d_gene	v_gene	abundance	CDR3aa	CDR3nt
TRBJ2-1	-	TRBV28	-	CASSLRGELADNEQFF	TGTGCCAGCAGTTTACGGGGAGAGCTAGCCGACAATGAGCAGTTCTTC
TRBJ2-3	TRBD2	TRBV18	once	CASSPPRLAAIGGTDTQYF	TGTGCCAGCTCACCACCGAGACTAGCTGCAATTGGGGGAACAGATACGCAGTATTTT
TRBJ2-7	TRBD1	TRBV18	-	CASSPGTGGNYEQYF	TGTGCCAGCTCACCCGGGACAGGGGGCAACTACGAGCAGTACTTC
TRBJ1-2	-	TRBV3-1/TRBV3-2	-	CASSQGQEVGGYTF	TGTGCCAGCAGCCAAGGGCAGGAGGTAGGAGGCTACACCTTC
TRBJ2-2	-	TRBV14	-	CASSQDVQAGELFF	TGTGCCAGCAGCCAAGACGTCCAGGCCGGGGAGCTGTTTTTT
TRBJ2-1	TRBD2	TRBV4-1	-	CASSRPASGRVNNEQFF	TGCGCCAGCAGCCGCCCGGCTAGCGGGAGGGTAAACAATGAGCAGTTCTTC
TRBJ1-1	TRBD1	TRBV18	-	CASSPGRGTEAFF	TGTGCCAGCTCACCCGGCAGGGGGACTGAAGCTTTCTTT
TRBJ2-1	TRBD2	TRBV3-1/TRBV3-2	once	CASSQAGGSYNEQFF	TGTGCCAGCAGCCAAGCGGGGGGCTCCTACAATGAGCAGTTCTTC
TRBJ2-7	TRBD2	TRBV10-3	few	CAISDRSGISSYEQYF	TGTGCCATCAGTGACCGAAGCGGGATCTCCTCCTACGAGCAGTACTTC
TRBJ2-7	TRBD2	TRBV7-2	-	CASSLQGGGAYEQYF	TGTGCCAGCAGCTTACAAGGCGGGGGGGCCTACGAGCAGTACTTC
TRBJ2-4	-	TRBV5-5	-	CASSLDPVKNIQYF	TGTGCCAGCAGCTTGGATCCAGTCAAAAACATTCAGTACTTC
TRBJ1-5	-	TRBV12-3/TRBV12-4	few	CASSFLDGGPQHF	TGTGCCAGCAGTTTTCTCGACGGGGGGCCCCAGCATTTT
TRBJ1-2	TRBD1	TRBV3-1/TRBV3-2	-	CASSQDDRGNYGYTF	TGTGCCAGCAGCCAAGATGACAGGGGGAACTATGGCTACACCTTC
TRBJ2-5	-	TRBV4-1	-	CASSQAPQGETQYF	TGCGCCAGCAGCCAAGCCCCCCAGGGAGAGACCCAGTACTTC
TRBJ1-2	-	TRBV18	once	CASSPAGRYGYTF	TGTGCCAGCTCACCCGCGGGGAGATATGGCTACACCTTC
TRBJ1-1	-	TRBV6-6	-	CASSYSERGVAAFF	TGTGCCAGCAGTTACTCGGAACGGGGAGTAGCAGCTTTCTTT
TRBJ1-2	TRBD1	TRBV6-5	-	CASRGQGDHYGYTF	TGTGCCAGCAGGGGACAGGGGGACCACTATGGCTACACCTTC
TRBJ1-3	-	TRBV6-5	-	CASLTGTGNTIYF	TGTGCCAGCTTAACAGGGACTGGAAACACCATATATTTT
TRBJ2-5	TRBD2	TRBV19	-	CASSINGAGVSETQYF	TGTGCCAGTAGTATAAATGGTGCGGGAGTTTCGGAGACCCAGTACTTC
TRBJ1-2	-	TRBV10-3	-	CAISDGENYGYTF	TGTGCCATCAGTGACGGGGAGAACTATGGCTACACCTTC
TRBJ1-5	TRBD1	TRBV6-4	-	CASSDQGDSQPQHF	TGTGCCAGCAGTGACCAGGGGGACAGTCAGCCCCAGCATTTT
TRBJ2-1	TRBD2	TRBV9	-	CASSEGTSGVARGEQFF	TGTGCCAGCAGCGAGGGGACTAGCGGGGTAGCACGGGGTGAGCAGTTCTTC
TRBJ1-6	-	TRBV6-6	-	CASREGPGRAPLHF	TGTGCCAGCAGAGAAGGGCCCGGGAGAGCACCCCTCCACTTT
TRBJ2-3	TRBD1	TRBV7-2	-	CASSPGTGVRRDTQYF	TGTGCCAGCAGCCCGGGGACAGGGGTACGGAGAGATACGCAGTATTTT
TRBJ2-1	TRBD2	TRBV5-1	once	CASSLGGLAGGPNEQFF	TGCGCCAGCAGCTTGGGGGGACTAGCGGGAGGTCCCAATGAGCAGTTCTTC
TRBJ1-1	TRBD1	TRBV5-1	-	CASSAQGGGNTEAFF	TGCGCCAGCAGCGCACAGGGGGGAGGCAACACTGAAGCTTTCTTT
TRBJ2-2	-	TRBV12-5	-	CASGLGQSIGGELFF	TGTGCTAGTGGTTTAGGACAATCTATCGGCGGGGAGCTGTTTTTT
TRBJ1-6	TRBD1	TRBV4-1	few	CASSPGQGSNSPLHF	TGCGCCAGCAGCCCCGGACAGGGTAGTAATTCACCCCTCCACTTT
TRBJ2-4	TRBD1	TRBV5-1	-	CASSPPTTGVKNIQYF	TGCGCCAGCAGCCCTCCGACGACAGGGGTGAAAAACATTCAGTACTTC
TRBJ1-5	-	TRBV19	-	CASTPRGGYNQPQHF	TGTGCCAGTACCCCCCGCGGGGGTTACAATCAGCCCCAGCATTTT
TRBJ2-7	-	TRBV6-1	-	CASSEPGRVRYEQYF	TGTGCCAGCAGTGAACCCGGCAGGGTGCGGTACGAGCAGTACTTC
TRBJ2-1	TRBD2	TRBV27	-	CASSLASGVTTNYNEQFF	TGTGCCAGCAGTTTAGCTAGCGGGGTAACTACCAACTACAATGAGCAGTTCTTC
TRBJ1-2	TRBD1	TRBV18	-	CASSPSLRQGSNYGYTF	TGTGCCAGCTCACCGTCTCTAAGACAGGGGTCTAACTATGGCTACACCTTC
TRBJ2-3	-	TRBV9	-	CASSVDRGTSTDTQYF	TGTGCCAGCAGCGTAGATCGGGGGACTAGCACAGATACGCAGTATTTT
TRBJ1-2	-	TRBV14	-	CASSQDRKQTYGYTF	TGTGCCAGCAGCCAAGATCGAAAACAGACCTATGGCTACACCTTC
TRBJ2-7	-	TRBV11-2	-	CASSPPTGLYEQYF	TGTGCCAGCAGCCCTCCCACAGGGCTCTACGAGCAGTACTTC
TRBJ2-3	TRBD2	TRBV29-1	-	CSVETLLAGGTDTQYF	TGCAGCGTTGAAACCCTACTAGCGGGGGGCACAGATACGCAGTATTTT
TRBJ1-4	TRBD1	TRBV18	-	CASSPSDRENEKLFF	TGTGCCAGCTCACCTTCGGACAGGGAAAATGAAAAACTGTTTTTT
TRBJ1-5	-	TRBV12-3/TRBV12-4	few	CASSLTPGPQHF	TGTGCCAGCAGTTTAACCCCCGGTCCCCAGCATTTT
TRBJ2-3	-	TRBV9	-	CASSVEGTSTDTQYF	TGTGCCAGCAGCGTAGAGGGGACTAGCACAGATACGCAGTATTTT
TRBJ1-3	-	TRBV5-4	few	CASSSSRQLGGNTIYF	TGTGCCAGCAGCTCGTCCAGGCAGCTTGGCGGAAACACCATATATTTT
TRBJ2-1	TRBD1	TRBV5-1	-	CASSLEGQNNEQFF	TGCGCCAGCAGCTTGGAGGGACAGAACAATGAGCAGTTCTTC
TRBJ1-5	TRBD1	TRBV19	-	CASSISDRGRNQPQHF	TGTGCCAGTAGTATTTCGGACAGGGGAAGGAATCAGCCCCAGCATTTT
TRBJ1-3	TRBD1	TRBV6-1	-	CASTRQGYDTIYF	TGTGCCAGCACCAGACAGGGGTACGACACCATATATTTT
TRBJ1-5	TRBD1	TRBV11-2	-	CASSPNRDRQPQHF	TGTGCCAGCAGCCCAAACCGGGACAGGCAGCCCCAGCATTTT
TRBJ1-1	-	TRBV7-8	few	CASSLGGQLNTEAFF	TGTGCCAGCAGCTTAGGTGGACAGCTGAACACTGAAGCTTTCTTT
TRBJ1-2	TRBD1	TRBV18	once	CASSQQTGMRGYTF	TGTGCCAGCTCACAACAGACAGGGATGCGTGGCTACACCTTC
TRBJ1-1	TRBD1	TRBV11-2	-	CASSQGQVNTEAFF	TGTGCCAGCAGCCAGGGACAGGTGAACACTGAAGCTTTCTTT
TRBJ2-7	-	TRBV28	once	CASGSTSSYEQYF	TGTGCCAGCGGATCGACATCCTCCTACGAGCAGTACTTC
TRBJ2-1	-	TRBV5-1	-	CASSLTFSGFTMGNEQFF	TGCGCCAGCAGCTTGACTTTCTCAGGGTTTACCATGGGCAATGAGCAGTTCTTC
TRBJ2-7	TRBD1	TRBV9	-	CASSKGQGARTYEQYF	TGTGCCAGCAGCAAGGGACAGGGGGCGAGAACCTACGAGCAGTACTTC
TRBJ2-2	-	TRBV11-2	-	CASSLANTGELFF	TGTGCCAGCAGCTTGGCCAACACCGGGGAGCTGTTTTTT
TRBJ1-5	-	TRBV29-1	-	CSVLGENQPQHF	TGCAGCGTCCTAGGGGAAAATCAGCCCCAGCATTTT
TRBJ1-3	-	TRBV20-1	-	CSASTGKNTIYF	TGCAGTGCTAGTACAGGGAAAAACACCATATATTTT
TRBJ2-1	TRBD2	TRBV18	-	CASSGGATYNEQFF	TGTGCCAGCTCGGGAGGGGCGACCTACAATGAGCAGTTCTTC
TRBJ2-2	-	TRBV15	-	CATSRGAGRTGELFF	TGTGCCACCAGCAGAGGAGCAGGGCGCACCGGGGAGCTGTTTTTT
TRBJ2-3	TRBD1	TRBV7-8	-	CASSRSGGRISTDTQYF	TGTGCCAGCAGCCGTTCAGGGGGCCGAATCAGCACAGATACGCAGTATTTT
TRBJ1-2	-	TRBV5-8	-	CASSAYRDILREGYTF	TGTGCCAGCAGCGCCTATAGGGACATCCTAAGGGAGGGCTACACCTTC